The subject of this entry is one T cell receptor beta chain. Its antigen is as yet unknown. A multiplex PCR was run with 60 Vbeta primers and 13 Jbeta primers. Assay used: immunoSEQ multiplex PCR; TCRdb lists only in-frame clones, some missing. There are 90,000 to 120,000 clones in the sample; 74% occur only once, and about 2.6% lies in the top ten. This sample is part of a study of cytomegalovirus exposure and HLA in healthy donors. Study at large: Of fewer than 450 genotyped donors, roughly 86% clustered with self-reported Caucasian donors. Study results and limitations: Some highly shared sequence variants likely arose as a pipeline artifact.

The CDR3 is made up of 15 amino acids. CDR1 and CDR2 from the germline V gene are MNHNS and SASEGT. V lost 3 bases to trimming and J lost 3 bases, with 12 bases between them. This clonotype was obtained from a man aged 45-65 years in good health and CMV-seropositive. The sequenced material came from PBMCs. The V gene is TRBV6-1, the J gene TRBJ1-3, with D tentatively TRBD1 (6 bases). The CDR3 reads CASSELTGDGNTIYF. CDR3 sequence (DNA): TGTGCCAGCAGTGAGTTGACAGGTGATGGAAACACCATATATTTT.